Listed here is a single TCR beta chain. The antigen it binds to is not known. One base away there is no much larger clone; base qualities are not given. The CDR3 starts with the cysteine, ends with the phenylalanine, and has 14 residues. CDR3 DNA only is kept here, 42 bases in frame from base 1. V is shortened by 0 bases, J by 4 bases, and the region joining them spans 8 bases. The germline V gene yields SGDLS for CDR1 and YYNGEE for CDR2. Sequencing relied on an Illumina NovaSeq 6000. Using 5'RACE with constant-segment primers, TCRalpha and TCRbeta cDNA libraries were constructed, with sample barcodes and unique molecular identifiers added in the process. Trizol reagent was used to extract RNA from every sample. The libraries were amplified in two PCR steps, and the second step added a second sample barcode and Illumina TruSeq adapters. Libraries were sequenced on an Illumina NovaSeq with 2 x 150 bp paired-end reads. The authors' pipeline ran thus. The reads were demultiplexed and collapsed into UMI-guided consensus sequences using migec v1.2.7. Using mixcr v2.1.11, UMI consensuses were aligned to TRA and TRB V and J templates and then assembled into clonotypes. Clonotypes were classified as expanded or contracted when called significant by both edgeR and NoisET, with noise models trained on biological replicates. For edgeR calls, the cutoffs were a false discovery rate-adjusted p below 0.01 and a log2 fold-change threshold of 1. PCA with hierarchical clustering of max-normalized trajectories of the 1000 most abundant clonotypes was used as exploratory dynamics analysis. Each responding clone was given a CD4 or CD8 phenotype based on the CD4+ and CD8+ repertoires, which had been sequenced separately. TCRdb's own reprocessing of the public reads used fastp at Q25 and MiXCR and kept productive beta chains. A single entry per CDR3 protein holds the most common genes and DNA from its merged rows. In this record, the V and J calls reflect TCRdb's handling and not the investigators' own analysis. In this sample the table shows 150,000 to 200,000 distinct CDR3 sequences, about 14% of which occur a single time. The top ten clonotypes cover about 14% of the sample.

These data belong to a study of T-cell memory formation after mild COVID-19 (dated by TCRdb to the early 2020s). Background for the entire study: Most TCR sequence clusters were specific to one of the two donors. Longitudinal TCRalpha and TCRbeta repertoire sequencing tracked T-cell clones expanding and contracting after mild COVID-19 in two donors. Two young, previously healthy adult volunteers, one female and one male, were included in the cohort.

Ficoll-Paque density gradient centrifugation was used to isolate PBMCs. The investigation overall reported the following: Contracting CD4+ clones turned up mainly in the CM and EM memory subsets, whereas EMRA was where CD8+ clones were enriched. Some responding clones were detected in pre-infection memory, suggesting pre-existing cross-reactive memory T cells joined the SARS-CoV-2 response. The second-wave clones that peaked on day 37 were not confirmed to be SARS-CoV-2 specific. Clones that contracted from day 15 to 85 showed balanced CD4/CD8 phenotypes, whereas a second wave of clones that expanded from day 15 to 37 leaned towards CD4+. Only a couple of mild cases were covered by the study, and larger cohorts that include severe cases with pre-infection samples were considered necessary.

The chain couples TRBV9 to TRBJ2-1, with the D segment possibly TRBD1 or TRBD2, each aligning over 5 bases. The receptor was isolated from an adult woman who had mild COVID-19 (a few samples of this study predate the infection). The sample titles of this study are shuffled in the database, so cell type and time point are left out; the donor was told from shared clones. The sequencing input was PBMCs or a T cell subset sorted from them (not recorded which). This receptor has the CDR3 CASSVGGRYNEQFF. Read as DNA, the sequence is TGTGCCAGCAGCGTAGGGGGGAGATACAATGAGCAGTTCTTC.